This T cell receptor beta chain derives from a study of regulatory T cells in long-lasting Graves disease. Investigators prepared the TCR beta libraries by applying iRepertoire HTBI primers and Arm-PCR of CDR3 regions. TCRdb reprocessed the multiplex PCR reads with MiXCR, giving one entry per CDR3 protein. The sample has hundreds of thousands of distinct CDR3 sequences; roughly 16% are singletons. This clonotype was seen repeatedly, ten times or more. What it binds is not known. Noted time point: newly diagnosed GD, antithyroid drugs for less than 3 months. Construction of the TCR library relied on RNA isolated from PBMCs. The authors drew 9 to 9.5 milliliters of peripheral blood into EDTA tubes. Study-level points and caveats: Graves' patients with persistent disease showed TCR diversity lower than patients newly diagnosed. Among the persistent patients, 2,741 public clonotypes were shared, more than the 850 to 1,000 shared among new patients.

The material was peripheral blood mononuclear cells (PBMCs), obtained at new diagnosis, from a patient treated with antithyroid drugs. This TCR derives from a female donor with Graves disease.

This chain's CDR3 is CASSLEGTGVGFITEAFF. CDR3 DNA sequence: TGCGCCAGCAGCTTGGAAGGGACAGGGGTAGGCTTTATCACTGAAGCTTTCTTT. This chain uses TRBV5-1 with TRBJ1-1; TRBD1 aligns across 10 bases. This CDR3 contains 18 residues. The V gene end was trimmed by 0 bases and the J gene end by 4 bases; junction bases not matched to a gene: 12. The germline V gene has CDR1 SGHRS and CDR2 YFSETQ.